The next 26 T cell receptor beta chains were all read from a single sample in a study of T cell repertoires in cytomegalovirus infection. TCRdb re-derived calls from the reads in MiXCR, one entry per CDR3 protein. The table has 200,000 to 300,000 distinct CDR3 sequences, around 12% seen once. Sequenced input: PBMCs. The origin of the receptors is a human donor in good health (CMV status not recorded). Some clones in this sample may be carry-over from other donors' samples.

In its sample, this clonotype was seen many times. The J gene is TRBJ2-1, the V gene TRBV12-3 or TRBV12-4; TRBD2 matches 7 bases. V shed 2 bases, J shed 4 bases, and the junction held 8 bases outside the gene matches. This CDR3 is built from 16 residues. As DNA, the CDR3 is TGTGCCAGCAGTTTACGGTCCGGACTAGGGTACAATGAGCAGTTCTTC. This sequence encodes CASSLRSGLGYNEQFF.

The chain carries TRBV27 and TRBJ1-2, with no clear D. Trimming cost V 5 bases and J 8 bases, with 18 bases left between them. The CDR3 extends over 14 amino acids. Per the germline V gene, CDR1 is MNHEY and CDR2 is SMNVEV (reference sequence). CDR3 loop: CASSPRSGSRGYTF. The CDR3 region has the DNA TGTGCCAGCAGTCCAAGGTCGGGCAGTAGAGGCTACACCTTC.

The table lists this clonotype with a few counts. The DNA of the CDR3 is TGTGCCAGCAGTCCCTCGGGTAGGGCAGATACGCAGTATTTT. It is translated as CASSPSGRADTQYF. V and J are TRBV2 and TRBJ2-3, with D unclear. V was cut by 5 bases and J by 4 bases, with 13 bases left in between. CDR3 size: 14 residues. Germline V gene data show CDR1 as SNHLY and CDR2 as FYNNEI.

This clonotype was picked up a small number of times. The chain links TRBV7-2 to TRBJ1-5; D may be TRBD1 (5 bases). Germline assignment: CDR1 SGHTA and CDR2 FQGNSA. The V gene lost 3 bases and the J gene lost 0 bases, with 21 bases spanning the gap. The CDR3 is made up of 19 amino acids. The CDR3: CASSFSGPLSTYSNQPQHF. CDR3 DNA: TGTGCCAGCAGCTTCTCGGGGCCCCTCTCTACGTATAGCAATCAGCCCCAGCATTTT.

The rearrangement links TRBV20-1 to TRBJ2-1, with 7 bases matching TRBD2. This CDR3 comprises 15 residues. The V segment lost 5 bases and the J segment 9 bases; nucleotides outside the gene matches: 16. Per the germline V gene, CDR1 is DFQATT and CDR2 is SNEGSKA (reference sequence). The CDR3 loop reads CSAVPGERGTSEQFF. As DNA, the CDR3 is TGCAGTGCTGTCCCGGGGGAGCGGGGTACGAGTGAGCAGTTCTTC.

The V and J genes are TRBV19 and TRBJ1-1; TRBD1 is a possible D gene (6 bases). Between the trimmed V and J ends, which lost 5 bases and 0 bases, there was a span of 10 bases. The CDR3 is 14 amino acids. Germline CDR1 is LNHDA and CDR2 is SQIVND (reference sequence). The CDR3 loop is CASSVGHLNTEAFF. DNA for the CDR3: TGTGCCAGTAGTGTGGGACATCTGAACACTGAAGCTTTCTTT.

The table lists this clonotype with a few counts. This sequence joins TRBV5-1 and TRBJ1-2; 12 nucleotides line up with TRBD1. CDR1 and CDR2 (germline): SGHRS, YFSETQ. The CDR3 extends over 17 amino acids. V gave up 4 bases and J gave up 0 bases; unmatched junction bases: 7. The chain's CDR3 is CASSPGTGGWTNYGYTF. In nucleotides, the CDR3 is TGCGCCAGCAGCCCCGGGACAGGGGGCTGGACTAACTATGGCTACACCTTC.

This chain joins TRBV19 and TRBJ1-1; no clear D gene. Looked up from germline, CDR1 is LNHDA and CDR2 is SQIVND (reference sequence). Trimming took 5 bases from V and 6 from J, leaving 13 bases between them. This CDR3 comprises 13 residues. The CDR3 bases are TGTGCCAGTAGTTTTTTCAAGGACTCTGAAGCTTTCTTT. Translating it yields CASSFFKDSEAFF. The full variable domain, its missing parts supplied by reference TRBV19 and TRBJ1-1, is DGGITQSPKYLFRKEGQNVTLSCEQNLNHDAMYWYRQDPGQGLRLIYYSQIVNDFQKGDIAEGYSVSREKKESFPLTVTSAQKNPTAFYLCASSFFKDSEAFFGQGTRLTVV.

This clonotype was found a few times. The gene calls are TRBV4-2 and TRBJ1-2; D might be TRBD1 (6 bases). Germline-derived CDR1 and CDR2 are LGHNA and YNFKEQ. This CDR3 has 16 amino acids. V was cut by 0 bases and J by 3 bases, with 14 bases left in between. The CDR3 coding sequence is TGTGCCAGCAGCCAAGACTTCCAGGGGCGGGACTATGGCTACACCTTC. Translated, it gives CASSQDFQGRDYGYTF.

This clonotype was observed a few times. The chain joins TRBV19 to TRBJ2-5; TRBD1 or TRBD2 may be the D gene (5 bases each). CDR1 LNHDA and CDR2 SQIVND come from the germline V gene (reference sequence). V was pared by 3 bases and J by 3 bases, with 11 bases between. CDR3 size: 14 residues. The CDR3: CASSMRRGEETQYF. DNA of the CDR3: TGTGCCAGTAGTATGCGAAGGGGAGAAGAGACCCAGTACTTC.

The J gene is TRBJ1-6, the V gene TRBV28; 7 nucleotides line up with TRBD1. In germline, CDR1 is MDHEN, CDR2 SYDVKM. V lost 7 bases and J lost 9; bases outside the gene matches: 18. The CDR3 runs to 17 residues. CDR3 sequence: CASTLRGRDRSSSPLHF. CDR3 coding DNA: TGTGCCAGCACCCTAAGGGGCCGGGACAGATCCAGTTCACCCCTCCACTTT.

The chain is built from TRBV7-7 and TRBJ2-5; no definite D call. Trimming removed 1 base from V and 5 bases from J, with 8 bases in between. The CDR3 has 13 residues. The germline gives CDR1 SSHAT, CDR2 FNYEAQ (reference sequence). The CDR3 sequence is CASSLEVGETQYF. CDR3 sequence (DNA): TGTGCCAGCAGCTTAGAGGTGGGGGAGACCCAGTACTTC.

This clonotype was counted between two and nine times. V gene TRBV14 combines with J gene TRBJ2-2, with 7 positions matching TRBD2. V shed 2 bases and J 6 bases; nucleotides not matched to a gene: 3. There are 14 residues in the CDR3. CDR1 and CDR2 from the germline V gene are SGHDN and FVKESK. The CDR3, as DNA: TGTGCCAGCAGCCAATTGCGGGGGTCCGGGGAGCTGTTTTTT. Encoded protein: CASSQLRGSGELFF. The complete variable domain, with remaining parts taken from reference TRBV14 and TRBJ2-2, reads EAGVTQFPSHSVIEKGQTVTLRCDPISGHDNLYWYRRVMGKEIKFLLHFVKESKQDESGMPNNRFLAERTGGTYSTLKVQPAELEDSGVYFCASSQLRGSGELFFGEGSRLTVL.

This clonotype was seen repeatedly, ten times or more. The chain is built from TRBV7-2 and TRBJ2-3; weak D call: TRBD2 (7 bases). Germline V gene lookup returns CDR1 SGHTA and CDR2 FQGNSA. This CDR3 contains 16 residues. V lost 5 bases and J 1 base, leaving 16 bases between the germline ends. CDR3 loop: CASSLDTGGRTDTQYF. For the CDR3, the DNA is TGTGCCAGCAGCCTCGATACGGGGGGCCGCACAGATACGCAGTATTTT.

This clonotype was counted ten times or more. V is TRBV6-5 and J is TRBJ2-7, with 8 bases lining up with TRBD2. This CDR3 contains 16 residues. The ends lost 1 base at V and 5 bases at J; junction bases unmatched: 10. Looked up from germline, CDR1 is MNHEY and CDR2 is SVGAGI. The DNA of the CDR3 is TGTGCCAGCAGTTACTGGGGGGGCGGGGGGCGCAACGAGCAGTACTTC. Its protein product is CASSYWGGGGRNEQYF.

The J gene is TRBJ2-7, the V gene TRBV28; 10 bases align to TRBD1. The V segment lost 4 bases and the J segment 0 bases; nucleotides outside the gene matches: 6. The CDR3 runs 16 residues. Germline V gene sequence: CDR1 MDHEN, CDR2 SYDVKM. The CDR3 sequence is CASSSWTGGSSYEQYF. CDR3 bases: TGTGCCAGCAGTTCGTGGACAGGGGGGAGCTCCTACGAGCAGTACTTC.

This clonotype was picked up many times. This chain's CDR3 is CASSQDRGETQYF. CDR3 DNA sequence: TGTGCCAGCAGCCAGGACAGGGGGGAGACCCAGTACTTC. The chain has TRBV7-2 and TRBJ2-5; 10 nucleotides line up with TRBD1. The germline V gene encodes CDR1 SGHTA and CDR2 FQGNSA. V lost 5 bases, J lost 5 bases, and 2 bases stayed unmatched. This CDR3 is 13 amino acids long.

This clonotype was observed at least ten times. The chain uses TRBV7-2 and TRBJ2-3, with 7 positions matching TRBD1. The CDR3 sequence is 15 residues long. The junction had 5 bases not matched to a gene; V was cut back by 4 bases and J by 1 base. Germline V gene data show CDR1 as SGHTA and CDR2 as FQGNSA. The CDR3 loop reads CASSYRQGGTDTQYF. CDR3 DNA sequence: TGTGCCAGCAGCTACAGACAGGGAGGCACAGATACGCAGTATTTT.

The CDR3 coding sequence is TGTGCCAGCAGTTTTCCCCCCTTGACAGGGGCGACAATGAACACTGAAGCTTTCTTT. It encodes CASSFPPLTGATMNTEAFF. The chain links TRBV28 to TRBJ1-1, with 8 bases that match TRBD1. The V and J ends lost 3 bases and 0 bases, in that order; junction bases with no gene match: 15. The CDR3 runs 19 residues. Per the germline V gene, CDR1 is MDHEN and CDR2 is SYDVKM.

This clonotype showed up just a few times. The rearrangement uses TRBV20-1 and TRBJ2-7; 7 nucleotides match TRBD2. CDR3 length equals 15 residues. V was clipped by 0 bases and J by 3 bases; unmatched bases: 8. Germline CDR1 is DFQATT and CDR2 is SNEGSKA (reference sequence). As DNA, the CDR3 is TGCAGTGCTAGAGATAGGGCTAGCGGAGTCTACGAGCAGTACTTC. Protein product: CSARDRASGVYEQYF.

Concerning this clonotype: A clone one base away is much larger, so this may be a read error. The V call is TRBV5-4, the J call TRBJ2-7; a possible D gene is TRBD1 (6 bases). Trimming shortened V by 0 bases and J by 7 bases, and 20 bases separated the two germline ends. CDR1 is SGHNT, CDR2 YYREEE, per germline (reference sequence). This CDR3 region has 16 residues. CDR3: CASSLAAGERGREQYF. CDR3 bases: TGTGCCAGCAGCTTGGCCGCAGGGGAAAGGGGTCGTGAGCAGTACTTC.

This clonotype has just a few counts. The chain couples TRBV6-2 or TRBV6-3 to TRBJ2-1; 9 bases match TRBD2. Germline lookup yields CDR1 MNHEY and CDR2 SVGEGT. The CDR3 consists of 18 residues. J was trimmed by 0 bases and V by 5 bases; bases with no gene match: 11. CDR3 amino acids: CASSTSHRLADSYNEQFF. In DNA form, the CDR3 reads TGTGCCAGCAGTACATCCCACCGACTAGCGGACTCCTACAATGAGCAGTTCTTC.

This clonotype came up many times. This rearrangement joins TRBV7-2 to TRBJ2-5; TRBD2 might be the D (5 bases). Trimming left V 2 bases short and J 5 bases short, with 12 bases between. The CDR3 extends over 14 amino acids. Germline V gene lookup returns CDR1 SGHTA and CDR2 FQGNSA. This chain's CDR3 is CASSLSGFGETQYF. CDR3 nucleotide sequence: TGTGCCAGCAGCTTAAGCGGTTTTGGGGAGACCCAGTACTTC.

The CDR3 loop is CASSPFWGADTEAFF. CDR3 DNA sequence: TGTGCCAGCTCACCCTTTTGGGGGGCCGACACTGAAGCTTTCTTT. V and J are TRBV18 and TRBJ1-1; TRBD1 is a possible D gene (6 bases). CDR3 length: 15 residues. Trimming took 3 bases from V and 3 from J, leaving 14 bases between them. Per germline, CDR1 KGHSH and CDR2 LQKENI.

This clonotype was observed at least ten times. The V and J genes are TRBV2 and TRBJ2-4, with a tentative D call TRBD1 (5 bases). CDR3 length equals 15 residues. Trimming removed 5 bases from V and 0 bases from J, with 11 bases in between. Germline lookup yields CDR1 SNHLY and CDR2 FYNNEI. CDR3 sequence reads: CASSHRTIAKNIQYF. The CDR3 bases are TGTGCCAGCAGTCACAGGACAATAGCCAAAAACATTCAGTACTTC. Filled out from reference TRBV2 and TRBJ2-4, the complete variable domain reads EPEVTQTPSHQVTQMGQEVILRCVPISNHLYFYWYRQILGQKVEFLVSFYNNEISEKSEIFDDQFSVERPDGSNFTLKIRSTKLEDSAMYFCASSHRTIAKNIQYFGAGTRLSVL.

There are many counts of this clonotype. V is TRBV20-1 and J is TRBJ1-2; D possibly corresponds to TRBD1 (5 bases). This CDR3 has 13 amino acids. V lost 1 base and J lost 4, with 10 bases in between. Germline V lookup: CDR1 DFQATT, CDR2 SNEGSKA (reference sequence). CDR3 sequence reads: CSARVGGGYGYTF. The CDR3 DNA is TGCAGTGCTAGAGTTGGGGGGGGCTATGGCTACACCTTC.